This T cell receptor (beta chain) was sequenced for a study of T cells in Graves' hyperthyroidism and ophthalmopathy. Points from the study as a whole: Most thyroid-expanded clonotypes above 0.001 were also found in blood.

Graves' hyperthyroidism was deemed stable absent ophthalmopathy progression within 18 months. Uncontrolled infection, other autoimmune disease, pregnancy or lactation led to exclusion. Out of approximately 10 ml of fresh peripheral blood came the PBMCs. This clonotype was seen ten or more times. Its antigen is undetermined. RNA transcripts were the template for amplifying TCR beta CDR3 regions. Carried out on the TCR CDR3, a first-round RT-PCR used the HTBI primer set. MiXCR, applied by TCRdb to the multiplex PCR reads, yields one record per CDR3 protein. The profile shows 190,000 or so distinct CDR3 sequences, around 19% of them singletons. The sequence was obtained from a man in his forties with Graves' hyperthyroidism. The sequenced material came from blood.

The CDR3 nucleotides read TGTGCCAGCAGCCTTGGACAGGGGGAAGGTACTGAAGCTTTCTTT. It translates to CASSLGQGEGTEAFF. V usage is TRBV11-2 and J usage is TRBJ1-1; TRBD1 agrees at 10 bases. V dropped 5 bases and J dropped 5; count of bases not matched to a gene: 8. Germline CDR1 and CDR2: SGHAT and FQNNGV. CDR3 length: 15 amino acids.